A single sample gave rise to the 8 T cell receptor beta chains below, sequenced in a study of blood T cells in healthy people across ages. Combining a sample-barcoded 5' primer with a J-beta primer mix, a second PCR ran for roughly 7 to 12 cycles. TCRdb processed the 5' RACE reads anew with MiXCR; each CDR3 protein has one entry. The data show about 580,000 distinct CDR3 sequences, around half seen once. Sequencing used blood. Source of these receptors: a man older than 75 in good health.

This chain connects TRBV7-2 to TRBJ2-2, with D perhaps assigned TRBD1 or TRBD2 (5 bases each). Germline V gene sequence: CDR1 SGHTA, CDR2 FQGNSA. The CDR3 length is 13 residues. Deletions cut 5 bases from V and 7 bases from J, with 11 bases between. The CDR3 bases are TGTGCCAGCAGCCGGGACCCGAACGGGGAGCTGTTTTTT. It is translated as CASSRDPNGELFF.

The J gene is TRBJ2-7, the V gene TRBV15; the D is unclear. V was pared by 0 bases and J by 1 base, with 16 bases between. The CDR3 is made up of 17 amino acids. The germline V gene encodes CDR1 LNHNV and CDR2 YYDKDF (reference sequence). The CDR3 bases are TGTGCCACCAGCAGAGAATCTCCGGCCCCTCGGTCCTACGAGCAGTACTTC. Translating it yields CATSRESPAPRSYEQYF.

The chain joins TRBV29-1 to TRBJ1-1; D gene ambiguous. The CDR3 is 11 amino acids. V gave up 5 bases and J gave up 3 bases, with 7 bases separating them. Per the germline V gene, CDR1 is SQVTM and CDR2 is ANQGSEA. The CDR3 nucleotides are TGCAGCGTTAGGTCGCACACTGAAGCTTTCTTT. Protein product: CSVRSHTEAFF.

This clonotype was counted only a few times. The chain has TRBV5-1 and TRBJ2-7, with 7 nucleotides matching TRBD2. This CDR3 comprises 15 residues. V gave up 4 bases and J gave up 0 bases; unmatched junction bases: 7. Germline V lookup: CDR1 SGHRS, CDR2 YFSETQ. CDR3 sequence reads: CASSPPSGASYEQYF. CDR3 DNA sequence: TGCGCCAGCAGCCCCCCAAGCGGGGCCTCCTACGAGCAGTACTTC.

The rearrangement uses TRBV28 and TRBJ1-1, with TRBD1 as a possible D gene (5 bases). CDR1 MDHEN and CDR2 SYDVKM come from the germline V gene. CDR3 length: 11 amino acids. Trimming shortened V by 6 bases and J by 11 bases, and 13 bases separated the two germline ends. The CDR3 here is CASSYRGVAFF. In DNA form, the CDR3 reads TGTGCCAGCAGCTATCGGGGGGTGGCTTTCTTT.

There are a few counts of this clonotype. For the CDR3, the DNA is TGTGCCAGCAGCGCCGGACCTTCAGAGACCCAGTACTTC. Its translation is CASSAGPSETQYF. This rearrangement joins TRBV11-2 to TRBJ2-5; no clear D. Germline CDR1 reads SGHAT; CDR2 reads FQNNGV. Trimming shortened V by 5 bases and J by 4 bases, and 11 bases separated the two germline ends. CDR3 length: 13 residues.

This clonotype has only one observation. The junction shows a germline mismatch at one end, possibly a read error. The V and J genes are TRBV4-1 and TRBJ1-1; D is ambiguous. The germline V gene encodes CDR1 MGHRA and CDR2 YSYEKL. The CDR3 has 15 residues. The CDR3 loop is CASGQDGGANTEAFF. The DNA for the CDR3 is TGCGCCAGCGGCCAAGATGGAGGAGCGAACACTGAAGCTTTCTTT.

This chain links TRBV6-6 with TRBJ1-2; possible D gene TRBD1, 5 bases. The V and J ends lost 2 bases and 6 bases respectively, with 13 bases between them. This CDR3 is 14 amino acids long. Germline loops: CDR1 MNHNY, CDR2 SVGAGI (reference sequence). The CDR3 bases are TGTGCCAGCAGTTACGACAGAGTGGCCGATGGCTACACCTTC. Amino acids: CASSYDRVADGYTF.